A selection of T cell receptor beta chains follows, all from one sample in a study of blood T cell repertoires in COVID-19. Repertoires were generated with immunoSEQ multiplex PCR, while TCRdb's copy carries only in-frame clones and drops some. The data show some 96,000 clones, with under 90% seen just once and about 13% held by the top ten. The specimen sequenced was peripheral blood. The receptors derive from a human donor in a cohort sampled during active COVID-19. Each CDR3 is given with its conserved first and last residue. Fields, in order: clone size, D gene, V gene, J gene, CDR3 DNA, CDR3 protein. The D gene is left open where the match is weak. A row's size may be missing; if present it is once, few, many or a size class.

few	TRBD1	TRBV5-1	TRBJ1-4	TGCGCCAGCAGCTTGGGACAGGGGGCCTTTTTATCGGTTGAAAAACTGTTTTTT	CASSLGQGAFLSVEKLFF
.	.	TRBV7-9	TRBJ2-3	TGTGCCAGCAGCCAAACAGATACGCAGTATTTT	CASSQTDTQYF
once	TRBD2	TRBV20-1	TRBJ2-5	TGCAGTGCTAGTCCCTCTAGCGGGATAGAGACCCAGTACTTC	CSASPSSGIETQYF
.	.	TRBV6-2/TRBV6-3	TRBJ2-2	TGTGCCAGCAGTTCCTTATTCACCGGGGAGCTGTTTTTT	CASSSLFTGELFF
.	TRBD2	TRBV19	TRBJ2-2	TGTGCCAGTAGTATCGAAACTAGCGCCGGGGAGCTGTTTTTT	CASSIETSAGELFF
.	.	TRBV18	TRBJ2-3	TGTGCCAGCTCACCAGTGGTGCCAGAAGTAGATACGCAGTATTTT	CASSPVVPEVDTQYF
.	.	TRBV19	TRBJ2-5	TGTGCCAGTAGTACCCGGTCTCCCCAAGAGACCCAGTACTTC	CASSTRSPQETQYF
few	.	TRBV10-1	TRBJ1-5	TGCGCCAGCCTGGCATCATTACGGGATCAGCCCCAGCATTTT	CASLASLRDQPQHF
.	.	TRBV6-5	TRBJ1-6	TGTGCCACTCAGATCTCCTATAATTCACCCCTCCACTTT	CATQISYNSPLHF
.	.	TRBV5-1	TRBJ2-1	TGCGCCAGCAGCCCTGGTGGCGGGGCAGGACATTTGAATGAGCAGTTCTTC	CASSPGGGAGHLNEQFF
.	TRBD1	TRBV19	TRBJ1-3	TGTGCCAGCGGGACAGGGGGCTTGCAGGGAAACACCATATATTTT	CASGTGGLQGNTIYF
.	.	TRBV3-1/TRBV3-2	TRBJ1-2	TGTGCCAGCAGCCGGGGGGATCCCCGCTATGGCTACACCTTC	CASSRGDPRYGYTF
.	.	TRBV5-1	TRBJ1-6	TGCGCCAGCAGCTTGATTGGGGGGAGCTCCTATAATTCACCCCTCCACTTT	CASSLIGGSSYNSPLHF
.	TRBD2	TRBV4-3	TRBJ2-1	TGCGCCAGCAGCCAAGCAACCGGACTAGCGGGAGCCATAGATGAGCAGTTCTTC	CASSQATGLAGAIDEQFF
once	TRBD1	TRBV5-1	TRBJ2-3	TGCGCCAGCAGCCTAGGGGGCCTTGGCACAGATACGCAGTATTTT	CASSLGGLGTDTQYF
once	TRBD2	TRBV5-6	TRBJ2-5	TGTGCCAGCAGCTTAGCGGGAGGGGAGACCCAGTACTTC	CASSLAGGETQYF
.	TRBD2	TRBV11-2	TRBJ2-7	TGTGCCAGCAGCTTAAGGACTAGCGGACACTACGAGCAGTACTTC	CASSLRTSGHYEQYF
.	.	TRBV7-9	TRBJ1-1	TGTGCCAGCAGCTTTAAGGGCCGGGGCACTGAAGCTTTCTTT	CASSFKGRGTEAFF
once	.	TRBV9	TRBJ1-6	TGTGCCAGCAGCGAGGAGTATAATTCACCCCTCCACTTT	CASSEEYNSPLHF
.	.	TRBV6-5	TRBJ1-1	TGTGCCAGCAGTTCTGTTGGAGGGCTGATTGCTGAAGCTTTCTTT	CASSSVGGLIAEAFF
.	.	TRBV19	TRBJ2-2	TGTGCCAGTAGTATCTTCTCCGGCACCGGGGAGCTGTTTTTT	CASSIFSGTGELFF
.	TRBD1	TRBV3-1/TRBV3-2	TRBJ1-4	TGTGCCAGCAGCCAGAGGACAGGCCGTAATGAAAAACTGTTTTTT	CASSQRTGRNEKLFF
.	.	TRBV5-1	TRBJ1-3	TGCGCCAGCAGCTTGGATGGGAGCTCTGGAAACACCATATATTTT	CASSLDGSSGNTIYF
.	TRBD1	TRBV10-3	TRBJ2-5	TGTGCCTCCACGTCCGGGACAGGGTTAGAGACCCAGTACTTC	CASTSGTGLETQYF
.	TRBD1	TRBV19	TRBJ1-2	TGTGCCAGTAGTTTTGGGACAGACTATGGCTACACCTTC	CASSFGTDYGYTF
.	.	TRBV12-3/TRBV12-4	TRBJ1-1	TGTGCCAGCAGGACAGGTGAGAACACTGAAGCTTTCTTT	CASRTGENTEAFF
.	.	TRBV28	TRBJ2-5	TGTGCCAGCAGTCCCTGGGGGACTTCACAAGAGACCCAGTACTTC	CASSPWGTSQETQYF
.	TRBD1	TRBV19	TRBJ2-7	TGTGCCAGTAGTACCGGGACAGGGGGACTCGAGCAGTACTTC	CASSTGTGGLEQYF
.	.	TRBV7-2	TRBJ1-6	TGTGCCAGCAGCTTGATGGGGCAGGGTAATTCACCCCTCCACTTT	CASSLMGQGNSPLHF
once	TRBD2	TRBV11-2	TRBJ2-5	TGTGCCAGCAGCTTAGATGAGCTTAGCGGGAGGGAGACCCAGTACTTC	CASSLDELSGRETQYF
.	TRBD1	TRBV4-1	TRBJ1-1	TGCGCCAGCAGCCAACAGGGGGCGAACACTGAAGCTTTCTTT	CASSQQGANTEAFF
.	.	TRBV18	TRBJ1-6	TGTGCCAGCTCACAGACAGAGACATACTATAATTCACCCCTCCACTTT	CASSQTETYYNSPLHF
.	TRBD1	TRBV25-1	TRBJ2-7	TGTGCCAGCAGTGAGCAGGACAGGGGGCTCGGGCAGTACTTC	CASSEQDRGLGQYF
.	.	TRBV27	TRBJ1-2	TGTGCCAGCAGTGGACGGAGGTTGGGCTATGGCTACACCTTC	CASSGRRLGYGYTF
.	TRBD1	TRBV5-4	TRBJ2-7	TGTGCCAGCAGCTTCCGGGACAGGGACGGCGAGCAGTACTTC	CASSFRDRDGEQYF
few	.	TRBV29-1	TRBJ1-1	TGCAGCGTTCACAGGAACACTGAAGCTTTCTTT	CSVHRNTEAFF
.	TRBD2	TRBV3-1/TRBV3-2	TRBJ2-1	TGTGCCAGCAGCCAAGTTAGCGGGGGATACAATGAGCAGTTCTTC	CASSQVSGGYNEQFF
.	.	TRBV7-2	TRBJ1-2	TGTGCCAGCAGCCCCGTCGGAGGAGGCTACACCTTC	CASSPVGGGYTF
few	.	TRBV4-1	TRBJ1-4	TGCGCCAGCAGCCAAGATCGCGACTTCCCCCTCGTACCCGAAAAACTGTTTTTT	CASSQDRDFPLVPEKLFF
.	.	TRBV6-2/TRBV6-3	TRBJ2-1	TGTGCCAGCAGTTACGAGCGGCCTTCCTACAATGAGCAGTTCTTC	CASSYERPSYNEQFF
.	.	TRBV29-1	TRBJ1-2	TGCAGCGTTGAAGCAGGGGCCTCTGGCTACACCTTC	CSVEAGASGYTF
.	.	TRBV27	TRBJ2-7	TGTGCCAGCAGTTTTCGGCAGGGCGAGCAGTACTTC	CASSFRQGEQYF
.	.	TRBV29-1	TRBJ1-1	TGCAGCGTTCGACAGAATGAAGCTTTCTTT	CSVRQNEAFF
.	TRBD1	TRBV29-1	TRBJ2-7	TGCAGCGTCGGCCCCGGGACAGCATACGAGCAGTACTTC	CSVGPGTAYEQYF
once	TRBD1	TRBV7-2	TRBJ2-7	TGTGCCAGCAGCTTCAGAGACAGGGCAGCCGAGCAGTACTTC	CASSFRDRAAEQYF
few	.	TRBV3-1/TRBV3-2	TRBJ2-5	TGTGCCAGCAGCCAAGATGTTAGCCTAGCGCGGGATATAGAGACCCAGTACTTC	CASSQDVSLARDIETQYF
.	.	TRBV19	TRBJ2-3	TGTGCCAGTAGTATAGCAGGGGCTGATACGCAGTATTTT	CASSIAGADTQYF
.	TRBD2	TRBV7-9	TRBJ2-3	TGTGCCAGCAGCGCCATTAGGGGTAGCGGGGCCACAGATACGCAGTATTTT	CASSAIRGSGATDTQYF
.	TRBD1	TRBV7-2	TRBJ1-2	TGTGCCAGCAGCTTAGACCCGGGACAGGGGGCTGTCTATGGCTACACCTTC	CASSLDPGQGAVYGYTF
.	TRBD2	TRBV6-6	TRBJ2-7	TGTGCCAGCAGTTCGCCCATGACTAGCGGGGGGTACGAGCAGTACTTC	CASSSPMTSGGYEQYF
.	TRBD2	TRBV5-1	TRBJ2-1	TGCGCCAGCAGCGCCGGACTAGCAGGTGAGCAGTTCTTC	CASSAGLAGEQFF
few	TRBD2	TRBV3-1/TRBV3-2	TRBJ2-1	TGTGCCAGCAGCCATTTTGGACTAGCGGGGTTAAACAATGAGCAGTTCTTC	CASSHFGLAGLNNEQFF
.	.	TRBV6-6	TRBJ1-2	TGTGCCAGCACAGGCAGGACTGGGTATGGCTACACCTTC	CASTGRTGYGYTF
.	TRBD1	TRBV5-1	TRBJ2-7	TGCGCCAGCAGCTTCTCCGGGACAGGGGTTCCCGAGCAGTACTTC	CASSFSGTGVPEQYF
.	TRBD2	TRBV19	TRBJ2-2	TGTGCCAGTACCCGGGACTATTTCCTCCCCGGGGAGCTGTTTTTT	CASTRDYFLPGELFF
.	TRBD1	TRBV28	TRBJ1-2	TGTGCCAGCAGTCCGGGACAGGGGGCCTATGGCTACACCTTC	CASSPGQGAYGYTF
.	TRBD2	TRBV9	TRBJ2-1	TGTGCCAGCAGCGCCATAATACCGGGACTAGCGGGAGGAGTTGAGCAGTTCTTC	CASSAIIPGLAGGVEQFF
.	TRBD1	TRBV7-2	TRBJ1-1	TGTGCCAGCAGCGCACAGGGGTTTAGGACTGAAGCTTTCTTT	CASSAQGFRTEAFF
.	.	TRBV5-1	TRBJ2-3	TGCGCCAGCAGCTTGGCGGGAGTTTTAGCAGATACGCAGTATTTT	CASSLAGVLADTQYF